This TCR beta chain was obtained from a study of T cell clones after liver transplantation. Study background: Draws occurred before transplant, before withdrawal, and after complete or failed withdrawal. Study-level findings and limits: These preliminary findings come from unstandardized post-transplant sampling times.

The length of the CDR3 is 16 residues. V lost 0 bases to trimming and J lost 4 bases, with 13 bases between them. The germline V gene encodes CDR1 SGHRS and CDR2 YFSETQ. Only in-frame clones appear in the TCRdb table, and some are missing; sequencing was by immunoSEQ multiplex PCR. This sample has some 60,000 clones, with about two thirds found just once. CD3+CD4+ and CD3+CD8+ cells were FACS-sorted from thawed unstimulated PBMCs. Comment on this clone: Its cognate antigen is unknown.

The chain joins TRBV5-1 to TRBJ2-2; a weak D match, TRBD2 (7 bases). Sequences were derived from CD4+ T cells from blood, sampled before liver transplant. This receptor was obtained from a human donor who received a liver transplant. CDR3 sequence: CASSLDRGAFTGELFF. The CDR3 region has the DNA TGCGCCAGCAGCTTGGATCGGGGGGCATTCACCGGGGAGCTGTTTTTT.